The 12 T cell receptor beta chains presented below share a single source sample, sequenced in a study of blood T cell repertoires in COVID-19. TCRdb's copy holds only in-frame clones and misses some; the assay was immunoSEQ multiplex PCR. This table has approximately 75,000 clones, 82% appearing once. Sequenced sample: peripheral blood. The receptors shown here come from a human donor in a cohort sampled during active COVID-19.

The chain combines TRBV19 with TRBJ2-7; 7 bases line up with TRBD1. CDR1 is LNHDA, CDR2 SQIVND, per germline (reference sequence). The CDR3 contains 14 residues. With V trimmed by 5 bases and J by 0 bases, 4 bases remained unmatched. The CDR3: CASSSTGSSYEQYF. CDR3 nucleotide sequence: TGTGCCAGTAGTTCGACAGGGAGCTCCTACGAGCAGTACTTC.

The DNA of the CDR3 is TGTGCCAGCAGCGTAACCACTAGCGGGGGTCTTGGTGAGCAGTTCTTC. It encodes CASSVTTSGGLGEQFF. The V gene is TRBV9, the J gene TRBJ2-1, with 11 nucleotides matching TRBD2. The CDR3 is made up of 16 amino acids. CDR1 and CDR2 (germline): SGDLS, YYNGEE. J was trimmed by 9 bases and V by 1 base; bases with no gene match: 9.

This chain joins TRBV5-5 and TRBJ1-5; 8 bases agree with TRBD1. Germline CDR1 SGHKS, CDR2 YYEKEE (reference sequence). The CDR3 is 18 amino acids. The V segment lost 4 bases and the J segment 0 bases; nucleotides outside the gene matches: 12. DNA for the CDR3: TGTGCCAGCAGCGACCCGGGACAGGAAATTTATAGCAATCAGCCCCAGCATTTT. Translated: CASSDPGQEIYSNQPQHF.

About this clone itself: The same CDR3 is also encoded by other DNA sequences in this sample. The rearrangement links TRBV7-3 to TRBJ2-7, with 8 bases fitting TRBD1. Unmatched junction bases numbered 6, after V lost 3 bases and J lost 2 bases. CDR3 length: 15 amino acids. CDR1 SGHTA and CDR2 FQGTGA come from the germline V gene. CDR3 DNA: TGTGCCAGCAGCTTGGCTGGACAGGGACCCTACGAGCAGTACTTC. Amino acid sequence: CASSLAGQGPYEQYF. Based on the CDR3 plus reference TRBV7-3 and TRBJ2-7, the full variable domain is GAGVSQTPSNKVTEKGKYVELRCDPISGHTALYWYRQSLGQGPEFLIYFQGTGAADDSGLPNDRFFAVRPEGSVSTLKIQRTERGDSAVYLCASSLAGQGPYEQYFGPGTRLTVT.

This clone has just a few counts. This sequence joins TRBV11-2 and TRBJ1-2; TRBD1 matches 7 bases. The length of the CDR3 is 17 residues. Germline CDR1 reads SGHAT; CDR2 reads FQNNGV. The V and J ends lost 5 bases and 0 bases, in that order; junction bases with no gene match: 12. The CDR3 sequence is CASSTVRDRSTNYGYTF. The CDR3 DNA is TGTGCCAGCAGCACCGTCCGGGACAGAAGTACTAACTATGGCTACACCTTC.

The chain combines TRBV5-1 with TRBJ1-1, with unresolved D. The germline V gene has CDR1 SGHRS and CDR2 YFSETQ. This CDR3 comprises 16 residues. Trimming cost V 2 bases and J 0 bases, with 14 bases left between them. The CDR3 reads CASSFEGAGMNTEAFF. Written as DNA, the CDR3 is TGCGCCAGCAGCTTCGAGGGCGCCGGGATGAACACTGAAGCTTTCTTT.

The rearrangement links TRBV19 to TRBJ1-1; tentative D call: TRBD1 (5 bases). The CDR3 totals 14 residues. Looked up from germline, CDR1 is LNHDA and CDR2 is SQIVND (reference sequence). Trimming took 6 bases from V and 6 from J, leaving 17 bases between them. The CDR3 reads CASSLLGGVAEAFF. CDR3 nucleotide sequence: TGTGCCAGTAGCCTACTGGGAGGGGTCGCTGAAGCTTTCTTT.

The V call is TRBV7-2, the J call TRBJ1-2, with TRBD1 as a possible D gene (5 bases). CDR1 SGHTA and CDR2 FQGNSA come from the germline V gene. V dropped 4 bases and J dropped 6 bases, with 15 bases sitting between them. The CDR3 spans 14 residues. The DNA for the CDR3 is TGTGCCAGCAGCTCTCAAGCGACAGCCCATGGCTACACCTTC. Translating gives CASSSQATAHGYTF.

This clone was found a few times. The gene calls are TRBV29-1 and TRBJ1-2, with a weak D call TRBD1 (5 bases). This CDR3 region has 10 residues. Per germline, CDR1 SQVTM and CDR2 ANQGSEA. CDR3 in DNA: TGCAAACAACAGGTGTATGGCTACACCTTC. It is translated as CKQQVYGYTF.

This clone was observed a handful of times. V gene TRBV19 combines with J gene TRBJ1-2; D is possibly TRBD1 (5 bases). CDR3 length equals 12 residues. CDR1 LNHDA and CDR2 SQIVND come from the germline V gene (reference sequence). V was clipped by 3 bases and J by 6 bases, with 8 bases between them. This CDR3 is CASSILDNGYTF. Written as DNA, the CDR3 is TGTGCCAGTAGTATCCTGGACAATGGCTACACCTTC. The variable domain in full, completed from reference TRBV19 and TRBJ1-2, reads DGGITQSPKYLFRKEGQNVTLSCEQNLNHDAMYWYRQDPGQGLRLIYYSQIVNDFQKGDIAEGYSVSREKKESFPLTVTSAQKNPTAFYLCASSILDNGYTFGSGTRLTVV.

This clone was seen a few times. J is TRBJ2-7 and V is TRBV10-3; 14 bases line up with TRBD2. CDR1 is ENHRY and CDR2 is SYGVKD in the germline V gene. This CDR3 is built from 15 residues. V lost 7 bases, J lost 3 bases, and 5 bases stayed unmatched. CDR3 DNA sequence: TGTGCCATCAAAGGACTAGCGGGGGGAGTCTACGAGCAGTACTTC. The encoded protein is CAIKGLAGGVYEQYF.

This clone occurred once. The gene calls are TRBV10-1 and TRBJ1-1; no definite D call. The germline V and J ends were trimmed by 11 bases and 3 bases, with 13 bases remaining between them. Germline-derived CDR1 and CDR2 are WNHNN and SYGVQD (reference sequence). CDR3 size: 12 residues. CDR3 loop: CAPSRGDTEAFF. CDR3 bases: TGCGCCCCATCCCGCGGGGACACTGAAGCTTTCTTT.